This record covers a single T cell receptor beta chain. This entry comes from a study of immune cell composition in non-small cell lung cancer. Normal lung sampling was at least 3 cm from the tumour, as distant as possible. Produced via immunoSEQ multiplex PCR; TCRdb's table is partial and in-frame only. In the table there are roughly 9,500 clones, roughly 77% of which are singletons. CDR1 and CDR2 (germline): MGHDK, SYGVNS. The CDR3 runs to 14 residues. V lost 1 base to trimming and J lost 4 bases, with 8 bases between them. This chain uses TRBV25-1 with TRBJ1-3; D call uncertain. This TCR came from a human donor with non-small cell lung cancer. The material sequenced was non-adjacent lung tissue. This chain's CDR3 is CASSESRVGNTIYF. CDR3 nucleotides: TGTGCCAGCAGTGAATCCCGGGTAGGAAACACCATATATTTT.